Sequencing of this TCR beta chain was carried out in a study of cytomegalovirus exposure and HLA in healthy donors. PCR employed 60 Vbeta and 13 Jbeta primers. Per the original data handling: Unique TCR beta chains numbered around 80 million in a later analysis, with 10 million to 14 million shared. Only in-frame clones appear in the TCRdb table, and some are missing; sequencing was by immunoSEQ multiplex PCR. D and trimming were read from the DNA, whereas the V and J calls and clone size are those reported in that table. Of 220,000 or so clones in the sample, 79% are singletons; the top ten hold about 1.7%. Study findings and constraints: In vitro, three CMV-associated chains proved specific for CMV antigens.

Germline V gene data show CDR1 as SGHRS and CDR2 as YFSETQ. The CDR3 is 15 residues long. V was clipped by 4 bases and J by 2 bases, with 16 bases between them. Comments on this clone: What it binds is not known.

The origin of this receptor is a man aged 50-59 years in good health and CMV-seronegative. The chain joins TRBV5-1 to TRBJ2-7; tentative D call: TRBD1 (6 bases). Material for sequencing was PBMCs. DNA for the CDR3: TGCGCCAGCAGCCCCAGACAGGCTACCCCCTACGAGCAGTACTTC. Translating gives CASSPRQATPYEQYF. The full variable domain, with the rest looked up from reference TRBV5-1 and TRBJ2-7, is KAGVTQTPRYLIKTRGQQVTLSCSPISGHRSVSWYQQTPGQGLQFLFEYFSETQRNKGNFPGRFSGRQFSNSRSEMNVSTLELGDSALYLCASSPRQATPYEQYFGPGTRLTVT.